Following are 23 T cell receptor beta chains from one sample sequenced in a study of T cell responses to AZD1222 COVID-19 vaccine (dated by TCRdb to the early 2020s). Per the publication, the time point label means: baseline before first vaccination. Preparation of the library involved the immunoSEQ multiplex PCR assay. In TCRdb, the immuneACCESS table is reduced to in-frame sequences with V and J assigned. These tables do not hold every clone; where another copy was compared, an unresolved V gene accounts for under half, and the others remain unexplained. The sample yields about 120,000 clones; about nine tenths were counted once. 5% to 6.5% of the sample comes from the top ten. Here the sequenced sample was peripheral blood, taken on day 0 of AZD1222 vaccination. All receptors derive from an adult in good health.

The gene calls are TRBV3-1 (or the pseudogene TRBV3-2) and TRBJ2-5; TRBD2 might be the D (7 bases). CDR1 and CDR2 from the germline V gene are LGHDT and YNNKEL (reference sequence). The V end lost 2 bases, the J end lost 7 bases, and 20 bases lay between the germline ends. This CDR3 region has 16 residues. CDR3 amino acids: CASSQLGGAGFWTQYF. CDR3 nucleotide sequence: TGTGCCAGCAGCCAATTGGGGGGGGCGGGCTTCTGGACCCAGTACTTC.

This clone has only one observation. The CDR3 protein is CASSEVAGAAPDTQYF. The CDR3, as DNA: TGTGCCAGCAGTGAAGTCGCGGGGGCGGCTCCAGATACGCAGTATTTT. The V call is TRBV6-1, the J call TRBJ2-3; TRBD2 might be the D (7 bases). The CDR3 sequence is 16 residues long. Germline V gives CDR1 MNHNS, CDR2 SASEGT. The V end was cut by 1 base, the J end by 4 bases, with 15 bases between.

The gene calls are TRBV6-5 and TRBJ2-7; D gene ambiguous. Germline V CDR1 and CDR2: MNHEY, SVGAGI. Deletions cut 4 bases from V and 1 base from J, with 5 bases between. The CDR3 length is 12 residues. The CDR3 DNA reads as TGTGCCAGCAGTTCCCCATCCTACGAGCAGTACTTC. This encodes CASSSPSYEQYF.

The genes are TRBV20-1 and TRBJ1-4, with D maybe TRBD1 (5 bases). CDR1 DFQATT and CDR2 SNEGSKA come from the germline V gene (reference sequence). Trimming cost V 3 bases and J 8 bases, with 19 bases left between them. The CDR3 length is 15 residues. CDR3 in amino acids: CSASPLGGYGEKLFF. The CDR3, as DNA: TGCAGTGCTAGTCCCTTGGGGGGATATGGCGAAAAACTGTTTTTT.

This CDR3 reads CASSLEGGYGYTF. The CDR3 DNA follows: TGCGCCAGCAGCTTGGAGGGAGGCTATGGCTACACCTTC. V usage is TRBV5-1 and J usage is TRBJ1-2; D remains ambiguous. The CDR3 is 13 residues long. Germline V gene data show CDR1 as SGHRS and CDR2 as YFSETQ. Trimming pared 0 bases from V and 4 bases from J, leaving 7 bases between.

The CDR3 DNA sequence: TGCAGCGTTGGGAAGGACGGCTTCTCTGGGGCCAACGTCCTGACTTTC. It codes for CSVGKDGFSGANVLTF. The chain has TRBV29-1 and TRBJ2-6; no clear D. Germline V gene data show CDR1 as SQVTM and CDR2 as ANQGSEA. The CDR3 consists of 16 residues. V was shortened by 4 bases and J by 0 bases, with 13 bases between the two germline ends.

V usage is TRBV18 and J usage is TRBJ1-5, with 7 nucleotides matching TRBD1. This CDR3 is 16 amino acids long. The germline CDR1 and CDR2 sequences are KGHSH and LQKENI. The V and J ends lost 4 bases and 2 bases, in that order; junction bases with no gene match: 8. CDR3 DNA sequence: TGTGCCAGCTCACTGCAGGGGGGTACCGGCAATCAGCCCCAGCATTTT. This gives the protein CASSLQGGTGNQPQHF.

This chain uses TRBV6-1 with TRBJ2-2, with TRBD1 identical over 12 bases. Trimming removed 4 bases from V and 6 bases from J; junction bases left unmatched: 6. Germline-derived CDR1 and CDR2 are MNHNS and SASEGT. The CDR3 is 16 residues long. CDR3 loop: CASSVPGQGAAGELFF. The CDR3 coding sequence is TGTGCCAGCAGTGTCCCGGGACAGGGGGCCGCCGGGGAGCTGTTTTTT.

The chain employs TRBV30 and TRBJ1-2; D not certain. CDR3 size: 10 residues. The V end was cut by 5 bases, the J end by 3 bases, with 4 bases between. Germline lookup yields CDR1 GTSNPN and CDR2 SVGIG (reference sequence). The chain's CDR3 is CAWAHYGYTF. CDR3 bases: TGTGCCTGGGCTCACTATGGCTACACCTTC.

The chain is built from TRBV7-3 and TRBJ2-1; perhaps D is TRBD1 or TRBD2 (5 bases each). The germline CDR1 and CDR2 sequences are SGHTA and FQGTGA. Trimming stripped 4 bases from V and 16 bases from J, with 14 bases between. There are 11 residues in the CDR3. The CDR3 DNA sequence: TGTGCCAGCAGCTCTACCGGGACCCTATTCTTC. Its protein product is CASSSTGTLFF.

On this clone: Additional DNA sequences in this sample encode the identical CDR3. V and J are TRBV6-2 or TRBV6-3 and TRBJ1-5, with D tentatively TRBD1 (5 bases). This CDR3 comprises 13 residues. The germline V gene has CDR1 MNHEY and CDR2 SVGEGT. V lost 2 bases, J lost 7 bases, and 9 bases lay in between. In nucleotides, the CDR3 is TGTGCCAGCAGTTACGGGGGTCCCCAGCCCCAGCATTTT. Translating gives CASSYGGPQPQHF.

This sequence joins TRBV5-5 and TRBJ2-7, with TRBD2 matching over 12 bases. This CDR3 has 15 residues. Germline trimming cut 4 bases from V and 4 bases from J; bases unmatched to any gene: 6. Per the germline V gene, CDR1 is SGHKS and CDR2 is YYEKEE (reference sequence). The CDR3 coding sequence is TGTGCCAGCAGCGAAGGGGGACTAGCGGGTTACGAGCAGTACTTC. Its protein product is CASSEGGLAGYEQYF.

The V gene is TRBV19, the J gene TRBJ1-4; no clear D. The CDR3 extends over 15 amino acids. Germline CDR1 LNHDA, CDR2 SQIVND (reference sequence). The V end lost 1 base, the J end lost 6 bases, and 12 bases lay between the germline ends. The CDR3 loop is CASSIVGVMDEKLFF. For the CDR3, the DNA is TGTGCCAGTAGTATAGTGGGTGTGATGGATGAAAAACTGTTTTTT. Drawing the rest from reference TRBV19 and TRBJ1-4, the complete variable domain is DGGITQSPKYLFRKEGQNVTLSCEQNLNHDAMYWYRQDPGQGLRLIYYSQIVNDFQKGDIAEGYSVSREKKESFPLTVTSAQKNPTAFYLCASSIVGVMDEKLFFGSGTQLSVL.

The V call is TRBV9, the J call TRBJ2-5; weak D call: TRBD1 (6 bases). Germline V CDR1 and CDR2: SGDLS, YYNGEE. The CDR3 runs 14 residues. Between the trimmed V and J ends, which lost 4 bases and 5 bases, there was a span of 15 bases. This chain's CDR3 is CASSPRGSGETQYF. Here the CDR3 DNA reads TGTGCCAGCAGCCCAAGGGGGTCAGGGGAGACCCAGTACTTC.

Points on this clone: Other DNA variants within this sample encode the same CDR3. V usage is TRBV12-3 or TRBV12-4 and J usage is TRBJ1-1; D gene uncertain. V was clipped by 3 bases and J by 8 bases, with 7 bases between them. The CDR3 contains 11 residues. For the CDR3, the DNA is TGTGCCAGCAGTTTGAGAGGCGAAGCTTTCTTT. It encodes CASSLRGEAFF.

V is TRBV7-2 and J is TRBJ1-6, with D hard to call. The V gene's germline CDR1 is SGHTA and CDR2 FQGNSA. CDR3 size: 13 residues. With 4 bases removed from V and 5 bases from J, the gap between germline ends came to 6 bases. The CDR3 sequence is CASSSQDNSPLHF. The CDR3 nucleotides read TGTGCCAGCAGCTCCCAGGATAATTCACCCCTCCACTTT.

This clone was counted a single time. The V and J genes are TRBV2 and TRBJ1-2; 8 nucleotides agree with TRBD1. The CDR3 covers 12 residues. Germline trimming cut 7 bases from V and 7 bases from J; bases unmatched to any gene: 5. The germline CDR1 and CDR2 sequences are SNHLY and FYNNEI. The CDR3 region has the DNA TGTGCCAGCATGCAGGGGGCAGGTGGCTACACCTTC. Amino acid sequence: CASMQGAGGYTF.

The CDR3 coding sequence is TGCAGCGTTGTACGTCAGCTGAACACTGAAGCTTTCTTT. It translates to CSVVRQLNTEAFF. The chain links TRBV29-1 to TRBJ1-1, with D unclear. The CDR3 totals 13 residues. Between the trimmed V and J ends, which lost 4 bases and 0 bases, there was a span of 9 bases. Looked up from germline, CDR1 is SQVTM and CDR2 is ANQGSEA.

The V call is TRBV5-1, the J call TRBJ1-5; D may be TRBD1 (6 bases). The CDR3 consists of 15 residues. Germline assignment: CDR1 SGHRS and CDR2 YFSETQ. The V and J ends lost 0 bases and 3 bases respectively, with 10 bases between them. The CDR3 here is CASSLVGANNQPQHF. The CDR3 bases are TGCGCCAGCAGCTTGGTGGGGGCCAACAATCAGCCCCAGCATTTT.

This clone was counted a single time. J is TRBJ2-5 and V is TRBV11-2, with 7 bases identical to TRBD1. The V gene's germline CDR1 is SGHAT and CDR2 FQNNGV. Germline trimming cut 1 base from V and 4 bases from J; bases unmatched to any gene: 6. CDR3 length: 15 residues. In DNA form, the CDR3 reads TGTGCCAGCAGCTTAGGAGGGGGCGGGCGAGAGACCCAGTACTTC. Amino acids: CASSLGGGGRETQYF.

The CDR3 nucleotides read TGTGCCACGGGACAGGGGGGTGCGGGCGGCTACACCTTC. It codes for CATGQGGAGGYTF. The chain has TRBV6-6 and TRBJ1-2, with TRBD1 identical over 11 bases. The CDR3 loop spans 13 amino acids. The trim removed 10 bases at V and 8 bases at J, leaving 9 bases unmatched. Germline V CDR1 and CDR2: MNHNY, SVGAGI (reference sequence).

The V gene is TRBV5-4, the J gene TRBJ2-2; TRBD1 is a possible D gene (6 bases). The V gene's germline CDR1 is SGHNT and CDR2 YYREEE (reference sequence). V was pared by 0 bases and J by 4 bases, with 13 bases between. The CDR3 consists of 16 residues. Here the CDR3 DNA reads TGTGCCAGCAGCTTGGCAGGGGCAACCTTCACCGGGGAGCTGTTTTTT. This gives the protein CASSLAGATFTGELFF.

CDR3 DNA sequence: TGTGCCTGGATCCGGACAGGGGGGTACGAGCAGTACTTC. Translated, it gives CAWIRTGGYEQYF. The chain is built from TRBV30 and TRBJ2-7; 10 nucleotides agree with TRBD1. The germline V gene encodes CDR1 GTSNPN and CDR2 SVGIG (reference sequence). V lost 4 bases, J lost 4 bases, and 4 bases stayed unmatched. This CDR3 is 13 amino acids long.